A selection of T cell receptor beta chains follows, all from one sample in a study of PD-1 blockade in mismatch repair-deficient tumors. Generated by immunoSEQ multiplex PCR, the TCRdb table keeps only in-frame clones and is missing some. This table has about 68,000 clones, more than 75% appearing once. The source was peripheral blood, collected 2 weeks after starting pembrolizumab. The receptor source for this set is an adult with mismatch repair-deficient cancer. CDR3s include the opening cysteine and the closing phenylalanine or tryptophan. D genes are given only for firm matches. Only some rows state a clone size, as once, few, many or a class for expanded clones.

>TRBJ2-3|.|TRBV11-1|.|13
TGTGCCAGCAGCCCCCCTGCTAGGGATACGCAGTATTTT
CASSPPARDTQYF
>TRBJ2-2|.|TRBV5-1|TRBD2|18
TGCGCCAGCAGCTTGATTAGGCGGGAGGGTCGTTCGGCCGGGGAGCTGTTTTTT
CASSLIRREGRSAGELFF
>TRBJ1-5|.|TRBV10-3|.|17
TGTGCCATCAGTGAAACAGGGTGGGGTGGGAGCAATCAGCCCCAGCATTTT
CAISETGWGGSNQPQHF
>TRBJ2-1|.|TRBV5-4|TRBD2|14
TGTGCCAGCAGCTTGGACTCCGGGAGGAATGAGCAGTTCTTC
CASSLDSGRNEQFF
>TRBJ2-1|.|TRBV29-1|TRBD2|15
TGCAGCGCCCCCCGGATTCTAGCGGGAAGGGATGAGCAGTTCTTC
CSAPRILAGRDEQFF
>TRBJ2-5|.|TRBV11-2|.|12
TGTGCCAGCAGCACCCCCCCAGAGACCCAGTACTTC
CASSTPPETQYF
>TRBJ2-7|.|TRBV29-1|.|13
TGCAGCGTTGAATCCCCCGTCCCCTACGAGCAGTACTTC
CSVESPVPYEQYF
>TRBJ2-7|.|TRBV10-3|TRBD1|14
TGTGCCATCAGTGAATACAGGGGTGGGTACGAGCAGTACTTC
CAISEYRGGYEQYF
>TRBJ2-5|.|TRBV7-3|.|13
TGTGCCAGCAGCTTACGAGGGGGACAGACCCAGTACTTC
CASSLRGGQTQYF
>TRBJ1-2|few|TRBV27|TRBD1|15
TGTGCCAGCAACCCATCCGGGACAGGGGGCAGGGGCTACACCTTC
CASNPSGTGGRGYTF
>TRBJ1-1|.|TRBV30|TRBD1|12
TGTGCCTGGAGCCCAGGGGGCATTGAAGCTTTCTTT
CAWSPGGIEAFF
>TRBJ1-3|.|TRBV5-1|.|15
TGCGCCAGCAGCTTGGGGCAGCAATCTGGAAACACCATATATTTT
CASSLGQQSGNTIYF
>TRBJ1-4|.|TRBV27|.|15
TGTGCCAGCAGCGGCTTGGGCAGAGAAAATGAAAAACTGTTTTTT
CASSGLGRENEKLFF
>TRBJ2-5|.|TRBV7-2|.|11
TGTGCCAGCAGCTTGCAAGAGACCCAGTACTTC
CASSLQETQYF
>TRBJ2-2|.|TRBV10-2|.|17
TGCGCCAGCACCCCTCTCGGGGTAGCTATGAACACCGGGGAGCTGTTTTTT
CASTPLGVAMNTGELFF
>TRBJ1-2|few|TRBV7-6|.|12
TGTGCCAGCAGCCCGGACAGAGATGGCTACACCTTC
CASSPDRDGYTF
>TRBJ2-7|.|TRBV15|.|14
TGTGCCACCAGCCTTACCATCAGGGGGGACGAGCAGTACTTC
CATSLTIRGDEQYF
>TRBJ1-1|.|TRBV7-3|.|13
TGTGCCAGCAGCTCAACTCTGGGCACTGAAGCTTTCTTT
CASSSTLGTEAFF
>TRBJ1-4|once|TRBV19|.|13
TGTGCCAGTAGTATAGCCAGAGATGAAAAACTGTTTTTT
CASSIARDEKLFF
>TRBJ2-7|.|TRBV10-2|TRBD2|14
TGCGCCAGCAGTGGGACTAGCGGAATCTACGAGCAGTACTTC
CASSGTSGIYEQYF
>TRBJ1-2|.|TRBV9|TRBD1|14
TGTGCCAGCAGCGTAGCTTTCAGGGGGCAAGGCTACACCTTC
CASSVAFRGQGYTF
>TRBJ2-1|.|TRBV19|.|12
TGTGCCAGTAGTATGGCTAGCAATGAGCAGTTCTTC
CASSMASNEQFF
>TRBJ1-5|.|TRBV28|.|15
TGTGCCAGCAGGGTGACGGGTAATAGCAATCAGCCCCAGCATTTT
CASRVTGNSNQPQHF
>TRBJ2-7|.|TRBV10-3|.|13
TGTGCCATCAGGTCTAGAGAAACCTACGAGCAGTACTTC
CAIRSRETYEQYF
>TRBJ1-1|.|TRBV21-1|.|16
TGTGCCAGCAGATATCCGGTAGACACAATTCGCACTGAAGCTTTCTTT
CASRYPVDTIRTEAFF
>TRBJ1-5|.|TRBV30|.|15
TGTGCCTGGAGTGTACGAGGGTTTAGCAATCAGCCCCAGCATTTT
CAWSVRGFSNQPQHF
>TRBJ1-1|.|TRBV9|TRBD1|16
TGTGCCAGCAGCGTAGGACAGGGGGCCGGGTTCACTGAAGCTTTCTTT
CASSVGQGAGFTEAFF
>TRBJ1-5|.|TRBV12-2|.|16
TGTGCAAGTCGCGATTACGGGACAGGGTACAATCAGCCCCAGCATTTT
CASRDYGTGYNQPQHF
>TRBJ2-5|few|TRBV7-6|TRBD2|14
TGTGCCAGCAGCCAAGACGGCGGGAGTGAGACCCAGTACTTC
CASSQDGGSETQYF
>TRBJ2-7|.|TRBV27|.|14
TGTGCCAGCAGTTTTCGGGACTCTACCTACGAGCAGTACTTC
CASSFRDSTYEQYF
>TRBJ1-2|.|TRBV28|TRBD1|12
TGTGCCAGCAGTACGACAGGGACGGGCTACACCTTC
CASSTTGTGYTF
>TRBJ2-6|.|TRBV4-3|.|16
TGCGCCAGCAGCCAAGGGGCCAGCTCTGGGGCCAACGTCCTGACTTTC
CASSQGASSGANVLTF
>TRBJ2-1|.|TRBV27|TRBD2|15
TGTGCCAGCAGTTTATTAGCGGGGGAGGAGGTTGAGCAGTTCTTC
CASSLLAGEEVEQFF
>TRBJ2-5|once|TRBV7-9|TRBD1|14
TGTGCCAGCAGCTCGGGACAGTTACAAGAGACCCAGTACTTC
CASSSGQLQETQYF
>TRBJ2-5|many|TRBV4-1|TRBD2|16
TGCGCCAGCAGCCAAGTTGGCTCGGCGGGAGCGCAGACCCAGTACTTC
CASSQVGSAGAQTQYF
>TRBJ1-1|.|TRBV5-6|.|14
TGTGCCAGCAGCTCTGGGGGGATGAACACTGAAGCTTTCTTT
CASSSGGMNTEAFF
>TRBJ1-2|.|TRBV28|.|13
TGTGCCAGCAGTTTATACACCAACTATGGCTACACCTTC
CASSLYTNYGYTF
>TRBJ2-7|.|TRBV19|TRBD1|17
TGTGCCAGTAGCCGGACAGGGAATCCCTTCGACTCCTACGAGCAGTACTTC
CASSRTGNPFDSYEQYF